The 20 T cell receptor beta chains given below trace back to one sample, sequenced in a study of blood T cell repertoires in COVID-19. Only in-frame clones appear in the TCRdb table, and some are missing; sequencing was by immunoSEQ multiplex PCR. The table lists 390,000 or so clones, roughly four fifths of them singletons. The material sequenced was PBMCs or T cells enriched from blood (not recorded which). These receptors originate from a woman aged 50 to 65 who had recovered from COVID-19.

V is TRBV12-3 or TRBV12-4 and J is TRBJ1-3, with 8 positions matching TRBD1. The CDR3 loop spans 12 amino acids. With V trimmed by 6 bases and J by 8 bases, 3 bases remained unmatched. The CDR3 nucleotides read TGTGCCAGCAGCACAGGGGGGCACACCATATATTTT. It specifies CASSTGGHTIYF.

The table lists this clone with a few counts. The chain carries TRBV12-3 or TRBV12-4 and TRBJ1-5, with TRBD1 as a possible D gene (5 bases). V lost 6 bases and J lost 0, with 6 bases in between. CDR3 length: 13 amino acids. This CDR3 reads CASRTASNQPQHF. The CDR3 DNA follows: TGTGCCAGCAGGACAGCTAGCAATCAGCCCCAGCATTTT.

This sequence joins TRBV20-1 and TRBJ2-7, with D maybe TRBD1 (5 bases). The CDR3 is 11 amino acids. V gave up 6 bases and J gave up 0 bases, with 6 bases separating them. The germline CDR1 and CDR2 sequences are DFQATT and SNEGSKA (reference sequence). The CDR3 coding sequence is TGCAGTGCCAGGGTCTCCTACGAGCAGTACTTC. Translating it yields CSARVSYEQYF.

CDR3 DNA: TGTGCCAGCAGTTACCAGGTAGCGGGAGTATGGGAGCAGTTCTTC. This gives the protein CASSYQVAGVWEQFF. V gene TRBV27 combines with J gene TRBJ2-1; 9 nucleotides match TRBD2. CDR3 length: 15 residues. CDR1 and CDR2 (germline): MNHEY, SMNVEV (reference sequence). The J segment lost 10 bases and the V segment lost 4 bases, leaving 11 bases of the junction unmatched.

The chain couples TRBV25-1 to TRBJ2-7, with a weak D call TRBD2 (5 bases). The ends were cut back, 6 bases at V and 0 bases at J, with 15 bases in the middle. The CDR3 is made up of 15 amino acids. Germline CDR1 reads MGHDK; CDR2 reads SYGVNS. The CDR3 DNA is TGTGCCAGCAGGCAGTCCGGGATCTCCTCCTACGAGCAGTACTTC. Translated: CASRQSGISSYEQYF.

The J gene is TRBJ1-2, the V gene TRBV7-9; D may be TRBD1 (6 bases). There are 13 residues in the CDR3. The V gene's germline CDR1 is SEHNR and CDR2 FQNEAQ (reference sequence). Trimming shortened V by 4 bases and J by 8 bases, and 14 bases separated the two germline ends. CDR3 sequence: CASSSDKGGGYTF. CDR3 in DNA: TGTGCCAGCAGCTCCGATAAAGGGGGAGGCTACACCTTC.

The rearrangement joins TRBV5-1 to TRBJ2-1, with 8 bases lining up with TRBD2. Germline values: CDR1 SGHRS, CDR2 YFSETQ. V gave up 0 bases and J gave up 7 bases; unmatched junction bases: 6. The CDR3 is 15 residues long. The CDR3 coding sequence is TGCGCCAGCAGCTTGGGGCTAGCGGGTCCAAATGAGCAGTTCTTC. Its translation: CASSLGLAGPNEQFF.

The rearrangement links TRBV19 to TRBJ1-5; no reliable D call. V lost 8 bases and J 1 base, leaving 6 bases between the germline ends. The germline V gene encodes CDR1 LNHDA and CDR2 SQIVND (reference sequence). The CDR3 is 12 residues long. The CDR3 DNA reads TGTGCCAGTGGGGAGAGCAATCAGCCCCAGCATTTT. Its protein product is CASGESNQPQHF.

V is TRBV5-5 and J is TRBJ2-3; possibly TRBD1 for D (5 bases). Germline V gene lookup returns CDR1 SGHKS and CDR2 YYEKEE (reference sequence). This CDR3 comprises 15 residues. Deletions cut 6 bases from V and 0 bases from J, with 14 bases between. The CDR3 is CASTWTPLSTDTQYF. In nucleotides, the CDR3 is TGTGCCAGCACTTGGACACCACTTAGCACAGATACGCAGTATTTT.

The rearrangement joins TRBV7-9 to TRBJ1-2, with unresolved D. Per the germline V gene, CDR1 is SEHNR and CDR2 is FQNEAQ (reference sequence). The length of the CDR3 is 10 residues. This CDR3 reads CVAGSEGYTF. As DNA, the CDR3 is TGTGTTGCGGGTTCGGAAGGCTACACCTTC. The full variable domain, in which reference TRBV7-9 and TRBJ1-2 provide the parts outside the CDR3, is DTGVSQNPRHKITKRGQNVTFRCDPISEHNRLYWYRQTLGQGPEFLTYFQNEAQLEKSRLLSDRFSAERPKGSFSTLEIQRTEQGDSAMYLCVAGSEGYTFGSGTRLTVV.

The genes are TRBV11-2 and TRBJ1-2; tentatively, D is TRBD1 (6 bases). The CDR3 spans 17 residues. V was trimmed by 3 bases and J by 2 bases, leaving 19 bases between them. Germline assignment: CDR1 SGHAT and CDR2 FQNNGV. CDR3 residues: CASSLGTLGGRNYGYTF. CDR3 nucleotide sequence: TGTGCCAGCAGCTTGGGTACATTAGGGGGAAGGAACTATGGCTACACCTTC.

The rearrangement uses TRBV6-5 and TRBJ1-1, with TRBD1 identical over 9 bases. Losses at the gene ends were 6 bases for V and 10 bases for J; bases not matched to a gene: 12. The germline CDR1 and CDR2 sequences are MNHEY and SVGAGI. CDR3 size: 14 residues. Here the CDR3 reads CASRPDRGGGGAFF. The CDR3 DNA sequence: TGTGCCAGCAGGCCGGACAGGGGAGGAGGTGGAGCTTTCTTT.

The chain recombines TRBV19 with TRBJ2-1; D might be TRBD1 (5 bases). This CDR3 has 13 residues. From germline, CDR1 is LNHDA and CDR2 SQIVND (reference sequence). V lost 4 bases to trimming and J lost 5 bases, with 9 bases between them. The chain's CDR3 is CASSTATDNEQFF. The CDR3, as DNA: TGTGCCAGTAGTACAGCGACAGACAATGAGCAGTTCTTC.

The sample holds a few counts of this clone. This sequence joins TRBV4-1 and TRBJ1-3; unclear D gene. Trimming pared 0 bases from V and 0 bases from J, leaving 6 bases between. This CDR3 is 15 amino acids long. Germline CDR1 is MGHRA and CDR2 is YSYEKL. CDR3 DNA: TGCGCCAGCAGCCAAGAAGGACTCTCTGGAAACACCATATATTTT. Translating it yields CASSQEGLSGNTIYF.

The chain carries TRBV18 and TRBJ1-2, with 10 positions matching TRBD1. Germline trimming cut 4 bases from V and 7 bases from J; bases unmatched to any gene: 6. Germline assignment: CDR1 KGHSH and CDR2 LQKENI. The CDR3 consists of 14 residues. The CDR3 loop reads CASSHGTGERGYTF. CDR3 in DNA: TGTGCCAGCTCACACGGGACAGGGGAACGTGGCTACACCTTC.

V gene TRBV6-1 combines with J gene TRBJ1-1; D gene ambiguous. The V gene's germline CDR1 is MNHNS and CDR2 SASEGT. The ends were cut back, 2 bases at V and 13 bases at J, with 17 bases in the middle. The CDR3 spans 13 residues. CDR3 coding DNA: TGTGCCAGCAGTGAAATCGGCCAAACTAACCTTTTCTTT. It translates to CASSEIGQTNLFF.

This rearrangement joins TRBV11-3 to TRBJ2-3; 8 bases agree with TRBD2. Germline loops: CDR1 SGHNT, CDR2 YENEEA. There are 15 residues in the CDR3. Unmatched junction bases numbered 6, after V lost 5 bases and J lost 2 bases. The CDR3 DNA sequence: TGTGCCAGCAGCCCCGGGGGGGGTGACACAGATACGCAGTATTTT. As protein: CASSPGGGDTDTQYF.

The gene calls are TRBV25-1 and TRBJ1-2, with a possible D match to TRBD1 (6 bases). The CDR3 is made up of 15 amino acids. The V gene's germline CDR1 is MGHDK and CDR2 SYGVNS. V gave up 1 base and J gave up 8 bases, with 17 bases separating them. The CDR3 is CASSEFGGQVGGYTF. In nucleotides, the CDR3 is TGTGCCAGCAGTGAATTTGGGGGCCAGGTTGGAGGCTACACCTTC.

The J gene is TRBJ1-2, the V gene TRBV19, with D hard to call. Germline CDR1 and CDR2: LNHDA and SQIVND (reference sequence). Trimming stripped 10 bases from V and 0 bases from J, with 12 bases between. This CDR3 region has 13 residues. CDR3 DNA: TGTGCCACTCGCCAGTCCTCTAACTATGGCTACACCTTC. Protein product: CATRQSSNYGYTF.

This rearrangement joins TRBV3-1 (or the pseudogene TRBV3-2) to TRBJ2-6; D not certain. V was trimmed by 4 bases and J by 4 bases, leaving 5 bases between them. In germline, CDR1 is LGHDT, CDR2 YNNKEL (reference sequence). CDR3 length: 13 amino acids. Here the CDR3 reads CASSPLGANVLTF. The CDR3 region has the DNA TGTGCCAGCAGCCCCCTAGGGGCCAACGTCCTGACTTTC.